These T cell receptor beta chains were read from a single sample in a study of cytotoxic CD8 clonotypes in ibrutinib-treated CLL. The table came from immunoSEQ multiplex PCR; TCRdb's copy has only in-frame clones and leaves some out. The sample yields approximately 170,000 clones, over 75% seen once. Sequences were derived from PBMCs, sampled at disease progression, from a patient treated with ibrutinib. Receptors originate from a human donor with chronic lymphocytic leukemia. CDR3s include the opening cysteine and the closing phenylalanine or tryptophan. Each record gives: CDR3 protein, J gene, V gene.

CDR3 protein: CASTPMGGQYF
J gene: TRBJ2-7
V gene: TRBV11-2

CDR3 protein: CASSSLPRLAGSQYF
J gene: TRBJ2-3
V gene: TRBV27

CDR3 protein: CASSQQGRPGELFF
J gene: TRBJ2-2
V gene: TRBV7-7

CDR3 protein: CASSHPKAGDLSGNTIYF
J gene: TRBJ1-3
V gene: TRBV4-2

CDR3 protein: CAWSSVRGGGGYGYTF
J gene: TRBJ1-2
V gene: TRBV30

CDR3 protein: CASSQDPGAIEAFF
J gene: TRBJ1-1
V gene: TRBV4-3

CDR3 protein: CASSLGGSGGYEQYF
J gene: TRBJ2-7
V gene: TRBV5-5

CDR3 protein: CASSYSGGWVF
J gene: TRBJ2-1
V gene: TRBV6-5

CDR3 protein: CASSPSGRAYEQYF
J gene: TRBJ2-7
V gene: TRBV11-2

CDR3 protein: CASSQGQGVSGNTIYF
J gene: TRBJ1-3
V gene: TRBV18

CDR3 protein: CASSPTGLENEQFF
J gene: TRBJ2-1
V gene: TRBV7-3

CDR3 protein: CASSLMWTGDAANYGYTF
J gene: TRBJ1-2
V gene: TRBV5-4

CDR3 protein: CASSYHGRSPYEQYF
J gene: TRBJ2-7
V gene: TRBV6-5

CDR3 protein: CASSLAPDRGDQPQHF
J gene: TRBJ1-5
V gene: TRBV5-1

CDR3 protein: CASSQVGRGRYADTQYF
J gene: TRBJ2-3
V gene: TRBV4-1

CDR3 protein: CASRGEGIAGELFF
J gene: TRBJ2-2
V gene: TRBV7-3

CDR3 protein: CASSSNSEWGEQFF
J gene: TRBJ2-1
V gene: TRBV6-5

CDR3 protein: CASSLVASTRETQYF
J gene: TRBJ2-5
V gene: TRBV5-1

CDR3 protein: CASTGRMVTNEKLFF
J gene: TRBJ1-4
V gene: TRBV19